Listed here is a single T cell receptor beta chain. These data come from a study of response to subunit inactivated influenza vaccine. Germline loops: CDR1 SGHVS, CDR2 FQNEAQ. There are 15 residues in the CDR3. Trimming pared 5 bases from V and 4 bases from J, leaving 17 bases between. Each CDR3 protein gets one entry after TCRdb re-called the RT-PCR reads with MiXCR. This table has 500,000 to 550,000 distinct CDR3 sequences, roughly 23% appearing once. The sample was also linked to a second study, of T cells expressing NK-cell markers. As reported in that work: 5'RACE template switching built TCR beta cDNA with unique molecular identifiers. Seven donors tested HCMV-seropositive and one tested seronegative among the eight sequenced. In several experiments, sorting was confined to alpha-beta TCR T cells through use of an anti-gamma-delta TCR antibody. The share of CD8+ T cells held by dominant NKG2C+ clonotypes was about 1.0-8% in several donors. The CD3+CD56-NKG2C+ fraction was also led by these clonotypes in a few donors.

The receptor was isolated from a man in his fifties who received an inactivated influenza vaccine. This sample comprised CD4+ T cells sorted from PBMCs, obtained about 12 days after vaccination. The chain carries TRBV7-8 and TRBJ2-5; a possible D gene is TRBD2 (6 bases). The CDR3 reads CASSPAGAAGETQYF. CDR3 coding DNA: TGTGCCAGCAGCCCCGCCGGAGCAGCGGGAGAGACCCAGTACTTC.